One TCR beta chain is described in this entry. Sequenced by immunoSEQ multiplex PCR; TCRdb stores in-frame clones only, minus some. The sample yields 45,000 to 70,000 clones, approximately 90% seen once. The entry originates in a study of blood T cell repertoires in COVID-19. Study details: The United States, Italy and Spain provided the acute and convalescent COVID-19 samples.

The trim removed 1 base at V and 5 bases at J, leaving 7 bases unmatched. From germline, CDR1 is LGHDT and CDR2 YNNKEL (reference sequence). This CDR3 contains 15 residues. V gene TRBV3-1 (or the pseudogene TRBV3-2) combines with J gene TRBJ1-2; 7 bases are shared with TRBD1. The sequenced material came from peripheral blood. This receptor was identified in a woman aged 55-70 years with active COVID-19. The CDR3 bases are TGTGCCAGCAGCCAAGGGGGACAGAGAGGGTATGGCTACACCTTC. Its translation is CASSQGGQRGYGYTF.